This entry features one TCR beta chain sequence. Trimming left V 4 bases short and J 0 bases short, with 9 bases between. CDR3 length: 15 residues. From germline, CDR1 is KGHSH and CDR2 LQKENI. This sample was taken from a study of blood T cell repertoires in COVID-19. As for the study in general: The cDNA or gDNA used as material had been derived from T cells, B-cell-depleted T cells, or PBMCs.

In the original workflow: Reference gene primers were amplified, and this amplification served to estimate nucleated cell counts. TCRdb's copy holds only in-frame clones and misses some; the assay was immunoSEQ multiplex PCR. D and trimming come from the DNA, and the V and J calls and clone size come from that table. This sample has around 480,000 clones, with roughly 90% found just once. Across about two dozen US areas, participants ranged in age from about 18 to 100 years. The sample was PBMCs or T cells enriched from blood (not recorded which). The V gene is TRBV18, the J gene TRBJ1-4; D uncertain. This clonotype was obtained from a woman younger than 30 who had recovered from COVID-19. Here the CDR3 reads CASSRVGATNEKLFF. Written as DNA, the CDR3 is TGTGCCAGCTCACGGGTGGGCGCAACTAATGAAAAACTGTTTTTT. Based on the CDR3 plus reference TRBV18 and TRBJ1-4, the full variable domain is NAGVMQNPRHLVRRRGQEARLRCSPMKGHSHVYWYRQLPEEGLKFMVYLQKENIIDESGMPKERFSAEFPKEGPSILRIQQVVRGDSAAYFCASSRVGATNEKLFFGSGTQLSVL.